This passage covers 22 T cell receptor beta chains from one sample sequenced in a study of blood T cell repertoires in COVID-19. TCRdb's table, derived via immunoSEQ multiplex PCR, lists solely in-frame clones and lacks some. Of hundreds of thousands of clones in the sample, more than 75% were seen once. The material sequenced was peripheral blood. The source of these receptors is a human donor in a cohort sampled during active COVID-19.

V usage is TRBV30 and J usage is TRBJ2-3, with TRBD1 matching over 7 bases. Unmatched junction bases numbered 9, after V lost 1 base and J lost 2 bases. Germline lookup yields CDR1 GTSNPN and CDR2 SVGIG (reference sequence). CDR3 length: 16 amino acids. The CDR3 region is CAWSERRDSYTDTQYF. In DNA form, the CDR3 reads TGTGCCTGGAGTGAGCGCCGGGACAGTTACACAGATACGCAGTATTTT.

The chain uses TRBV28 and TRBJ1-5; maybe TRBD1 (5 bases). CDR3 size: 11 residues. V was shortened by 1 base and J by 12 bases, with 7 bases between the two germline ends. Germline values: CDR1 MDHEN, CDR2 SYDVKM. As DNA, the CDR3 is TGTGCCAGCAGTTTATCAGGGTACCAGCATTTT. The encoded protein is CASSLSGYQHF.

This chain uses TRBV11-3 with TRBJ2-7, with 10 positions matching TRBD2. Trimming removed 3 bases from V and 5 bases from J; junction bases left unmatched: 1. The CDR3 runs 13 residues. Germline values: CDR1 SGHNT, CDR2 YENEEA. CDR3 DNA sequence: TGTGCCAGCAGCTTGGGACTAGCGCACGAGCAGTACTTC. Amino acid sequence: CASSLGLAHEQYF. The variable domain in full, with the rest retrieved from reference TRBV11-3 and TRBJ2-7, is EAGVVQSPRYKIIEKKQPVAFWCNPISGHNTLYWYLQNLGQGPELLIRYENEEAVDDSQLPKDRFSAERLKGVDSTLKIQPAELGDSAVYLCASSLGLAHEQYFGPGTRLTVT.

This rearrangement joins TRBV15 to TRBJ2-7, with no clear D. The CDR3 covers 14 residues. Between the trimmed V and J ends, which lost 5 bases and 1 base, there was a span of 12 bases. Germline V gives CDR1 LNHNV, CDR2 YYDKDF (reference sequence). The DNA for the CDR3 is TGTGCCACCAGCGGTTCCCCCTATTCCTACGAGCAGTACTTC. As protein: CATSGSPYSYEQYF.

This chain links TRBV14 with TRBJ1-2; D remains unclear. Trimming shortened V by 0 bases and J by 5 bases, and 19 bases separated the two germline ends. CDR1 and CDR2 from the germline V gene are SGHDN and FVKESK. This CDR3 is 17 amino acids long. CDR3 protein: CASSQELLAVVEYGYTF. For the CDR3, the DNA is TGTGCCAGCAGCCAAGAACTTTTGGCGGTGGTCGAGTATGGCTACACCTTC.

This chain uses TRBV5-1 with TRBJ2-2, with 10 bases matching TRBD2. V gave up 0 bases and J gave up 6 bases; unmatched junction bases: 2. The length of the CDR3 is 15 residues. Germline V gene lookup returns CDR1 SGHRS and CDR2 YFSETQ. The chain's CDR3 is CASSLEGTSAGELFF. DNA of the CDR3: TGCGCCAGCAGCTTGGAAGGGACTAGCGCCGGGGAGCTGTTTTTT.

The rearrangement joins TRBV6-5 to TRBJ2-2, with 7 nucleotides matching TRBD1. CDR1 MNHEY and CDR2 SVGAGI come from the germline V gene. After removal of 11 bases from V and 3 bases from J, the junction contained 6 bases not matched to a gene. The CDR3 is 13 residues long. CDR3 region: CAYRGRDTGELFF. In DNA, the CDR3 is TGTGCCTACAGGGGCAGGGACACCGGGGAGCTGTTTTTT.

This chain joins TRBV23-1 and TRBJ2-4, with D maybe TRBD2 (6 bases). TRBV23-1 is assigned to the ORF class and has an uncertain function. CDR3 length: 17 residues. V was clipped by 4 bases and J by 4 bases, with 20 bases between them. The CDR3 is CASSPPRRGGPKNIQYF. The CDR3, as DNA: TGCGCCAGCAGTCCTCCCCGGAGGGGAGGCCCAAAAAACATTCAGTACTTC.

The rearrangement joins TRBV5-1 to TRBJ1-2; 9 nucleotides line up with TRBD1. With V trimmed by 6 bases and J by 3 bases, 9 bases remained unmatched. This CDR3 has 15 amino acids. CDR1 is SGHRS and CDR2 is YFSETQ in the germline V gene. The CDR3 sequence is CASKENTGGDYGYTF. CDR3 bases: TGCGCCAGCAAGGAAAACACAGGGGGCGACTATGGCTACACCTTC.

This clone was seen a handful of times. The CDR3 is CAIRAGRNSPLHF. The DNA for the CDR3 is TGTGCCATCAGGGCAGGCCGAAATTCACCCCTCCACTTT. This chain uses TRBV10-3 with TRBJ1-6, with D hard to call. The V gene's germline CDR1 is ENHRY and CDR2 SYGVKD. V was pared by 6 bases and J by 7 bases, with 10 bases between. This CDR3 contains 13 residues.

The J gene is TRBJ1-6, the V gene TRBV19; D is perhaps TRBD1 (6 bases). V was clipped by 5 bases and J by 8 bases, with 13 bases between them. Germline assignment: CDR1 LNHDA and CDR2 SQIVND (reference sequence). This CDR3 contains 14 residues. The CDR3 DNA sequence: TGTGCCAGTAGTTCACAGGGTAACGATTCACCCCTCCACTTT. Its translation: CASSSQGNDSPLHF.

V gene TRBV5-1 combines with J gene TRBJ1-3; 7 bases are a match to TRBD1. CDR3 length equals 16 residues. V shed 0 bases, J shed 0 bases, and the junction held 3 bases outside the gene matches. Per germline, CDR1 SGHRS and CDR2 YFSETQ. The CDR3 DNA is TGCGCCAGCAGCTTGGCCCGACAGGGCTCTGGAAACACCATATATTTT. It specifies CASSLARQGSGNTIYF.

The chain combines TRBV5-6 with TRBJ1-2, with a possible D match to TRBD1 (6 bases). Trimming took off 2 bases at V and 6 bases at J, with 11 bases between the two ends. The CDR3 runs 13 residues. Germline V CDR1 and CDR2: SGHDT, YYEEEE. CDR3 DNA: TGTGCCAGCAGCTTAGCAGGGGTCAATGGCTACACCTTC. Translating gives CASSLAGVNGYTF.

This clone was observed once. This chain joins TRBV29-1 and TRBJ2-3; D is possibly TRBD1 (5 bases). V was shortened by 4 bases and J by 5 bases, with 10 bases between the two germline ends. The CDR3 has 12 amino acids. The V gene's germline CDR1 is SQVTM and CDR2 ANQGSEA. The CDR3 loop is CSVVRVGDTQYF. The CDR3, as DNA: TGCAGCGTTGTCAGGGTGGGAGATACGCAGTATTTT.

The chain employs TRBV24-1 and TRBJ2-1, with D maybe TRBD1 (6 bases). CDR1 and CDR2 from the germline V gene are KGHDR and SFDVKD. CDR3 length: 13 amino acids. V gave up 6 bases and J gave up 7 bases, with 12 bases separating them. CDR3 bases: TGTGCCACCAGTACGACAGGTTGGAATGAGCAGTTCTTC. It is translated as CATSTTGWNEQFF.

The genes are TRBV15 and TRBJ2-3; unclear D gene. Looked up from germline, CDR1 is LNHNV and CDR2 is YYDKDF (reference sequence). The germline V and J ends were trimmed by 4 bases and 3 bases, with 14 bases remaining between them. The CDR3 has 15 residues. The CDR3 protein is CATSKQQAETDTQYF. In nucleotides, the CDR3 is TGTGCCACCAGCAAGCAGCAGGCTGAGACAGATACGCAGTATTTT.

V usage is TRBV4-1 and J usage is TRBJ2-2; maybe TRBD1 (6 bases). CDR3 length: 18 amino acids. The germline gives CDR1 MGHRA, CDR2 YSYEKL. V lost 4 bases and J lost 3, with 21 bases in between. The CDR3 sequence: CASSPRKGGSSDTGELFF. The DNA for the CDR3 is TGCGCCAGCAGCCCAAGGAAAGGGGGTAGTTCGGACACCGGGGAGCTGTTTTTT.

The rearrangement links TRBV30 to TRBJ1-5; D gene unclear. Germline values: CDR1 GTSNPN, CDR2 SVGIG (reference sequence). Trimming removed 5 bases at V and 0 bases at J, with 8 bases between. The CDR3 contains 13 residues. The CDR3 sequence is CAWGRFSNQPQHF. In DNA form, the CDR3 reads TGTGCCTGGGGGCGTTTTAGCAATCAGCCCCAGCATTTT.

This clone is a singleton in its sample. The V and J genes are TRBV20-1 and TRBJ2-1, with D maybe TRBD2 (6 bases). CDR3 size: 11 residues. Per the germline V gene, CDR1 is DFQATT and CDR2 is SNEGSKA (reference sequence). Trimming removed 6 bases from V and 12 bases from J, with 15 bases in between. CDR3 protein: CSARERITQFF. The CDR3, as DNA: TGCAGTGCCCGGGAGAGGATTACGCAGTTCTTC.

The CDR3 here is CASSGEVGGVPNEQFF. In DNA form, the CDR3 reads TGTGCCAGCAGCGGTGAGGTGGGGGGAGTCCCGAATGAGCAGTTCTTC. The chain combines TRBV7-6 with TRBJ2-1; tentative D call: TRBD2 (6 bases). From germline, CDR1 is SGHVS and CDR2 FNYEAQ. V dropped 5 bases and J dropped 7 bases, with 21 bases sitting between them. CDR3 length: 16 residues.

V and J are TRBV29-1 and TRBJ2-5; D might be TRBD1 (6 bases). Trimming took 4 bases from V and 5 from J, leaving 20 bases between them. The CDR3 is made up of 15 amino acids. Germline loops: CDR1 SQVTM, CDR2 ANQGSEA. The CDR3 is CSVASVNGGRETQYF. CDR3 coding DNA: TGCAGCGTTGCCTCGGTAAATGGGGGCCGGGAGACCCAGTACTTC.

The gene calls are TRBV24-1 and TRBJ1-6, with 7 positions matching TRBD1. Germline V lookup: CDR1 KGHDR, CDR2 SFDVKD. V trimming: 7 bases; J trimming: 5 bases; junction bases outside the gene matches: 1. This CDR3 spans 13 amino acids. The CDR3, as DNA: TGTGCCACCAGGAGGGGGCATAATTCACCCCTCCACTTT. Its protein is CATRRGHNSPLHF.